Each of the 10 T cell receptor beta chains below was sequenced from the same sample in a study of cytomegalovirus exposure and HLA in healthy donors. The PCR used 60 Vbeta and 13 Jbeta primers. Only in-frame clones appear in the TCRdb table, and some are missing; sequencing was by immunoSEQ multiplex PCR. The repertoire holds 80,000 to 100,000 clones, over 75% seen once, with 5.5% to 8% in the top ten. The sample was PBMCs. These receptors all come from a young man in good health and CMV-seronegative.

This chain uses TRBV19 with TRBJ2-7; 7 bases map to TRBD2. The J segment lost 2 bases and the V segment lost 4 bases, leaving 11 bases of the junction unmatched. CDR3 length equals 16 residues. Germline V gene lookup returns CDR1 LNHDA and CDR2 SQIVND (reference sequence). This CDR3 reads CASSKAAGDGTYEQYF. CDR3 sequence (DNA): TGTGCCAGTAGTAAGGCGGCGGGAGACGGAACCTACGAGCAGTACTTC.

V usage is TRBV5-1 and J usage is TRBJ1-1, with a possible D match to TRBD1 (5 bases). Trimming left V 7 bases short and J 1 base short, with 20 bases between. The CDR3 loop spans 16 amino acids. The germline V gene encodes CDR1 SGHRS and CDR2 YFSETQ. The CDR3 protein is CASADLRQGWNTEAFF. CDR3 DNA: TGCGCCAGCGCTGACCTTCGTCAGGGTTGGAACACTGAAGCTTTCTTT.

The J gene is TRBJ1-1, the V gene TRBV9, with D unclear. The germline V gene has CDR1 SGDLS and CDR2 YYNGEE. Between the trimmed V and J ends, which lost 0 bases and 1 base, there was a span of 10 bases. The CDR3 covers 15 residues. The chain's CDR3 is CASSVAPGRNTEAFF. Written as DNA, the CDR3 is TGTGCCAGCAGCGTAGCTCCAGGAAGGAACACTGAAGCTTTCTTT.

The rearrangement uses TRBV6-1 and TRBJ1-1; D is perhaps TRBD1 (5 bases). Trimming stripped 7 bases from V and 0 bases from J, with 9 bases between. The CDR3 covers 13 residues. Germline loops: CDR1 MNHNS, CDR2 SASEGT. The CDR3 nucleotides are TGTGCCAGCACGGCAGGGATGAACACTGAAGCTTTCTTT. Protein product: CASTAGMNTEAFF.

CDR3 amino acids: CASSQNPSPNYNEQFF. Here the CDR3 DNA reads TGCGCCAGCAGCCAAAATCCTAGCCCCAACTACAATGAGCAGTTCTTC. This chain uses TRBV4-1 with TRBJ2-1; D perhaps matches TRBD2 (5 bases). Trimming pared 2 bases from V and 3 bases from J, leaving 14 bases between. CDR1 and CDR2 (germline): MGHRA, YSYEKL. CDR3 length: 16 residues.

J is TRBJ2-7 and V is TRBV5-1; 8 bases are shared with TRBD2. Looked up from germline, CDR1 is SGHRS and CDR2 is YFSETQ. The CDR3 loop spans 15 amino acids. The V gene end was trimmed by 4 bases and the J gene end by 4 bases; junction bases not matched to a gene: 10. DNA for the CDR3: TGCGCCAGCAGCCTAGGCGGGGGGACTAGTTACGAGCAGTACTTC. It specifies CASSLGGGTSYEQYF.

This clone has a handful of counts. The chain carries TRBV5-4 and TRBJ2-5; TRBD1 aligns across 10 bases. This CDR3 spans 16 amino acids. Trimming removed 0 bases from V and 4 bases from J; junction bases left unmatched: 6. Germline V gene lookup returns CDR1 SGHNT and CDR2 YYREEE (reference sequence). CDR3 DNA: TGTGCCAGCAGCTTGGCTGACAGGGGGCTTGGAGAGACCCAGTACTTC. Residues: CASSLADRGLGETQYF.

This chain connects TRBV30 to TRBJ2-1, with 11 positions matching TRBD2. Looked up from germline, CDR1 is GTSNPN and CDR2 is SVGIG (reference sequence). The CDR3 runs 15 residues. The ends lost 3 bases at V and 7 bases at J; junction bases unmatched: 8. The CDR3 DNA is TGTGCCTGGAGAATAGCGGGAGGGCCGAGGAATGAGCAGTTCTTC. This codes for CAWRIAGGPRNEQFF.

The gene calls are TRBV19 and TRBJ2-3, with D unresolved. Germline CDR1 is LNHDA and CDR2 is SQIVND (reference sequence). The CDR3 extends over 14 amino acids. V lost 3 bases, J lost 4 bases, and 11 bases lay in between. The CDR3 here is CASSISSPSDTQYF. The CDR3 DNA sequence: TGTGCCAGTAGTATCTCCAGTCCTTCAGATACGCAGTATTTT.

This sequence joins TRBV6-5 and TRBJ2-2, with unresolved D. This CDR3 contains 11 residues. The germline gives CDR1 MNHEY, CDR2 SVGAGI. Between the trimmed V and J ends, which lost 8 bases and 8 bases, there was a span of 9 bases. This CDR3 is CASGEGGELFF. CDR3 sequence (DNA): TGTGCCAGCGGAGAAGGTGGGGAGCTGTTTTTT.